What follows are 14 T cell receptor beta chains derived from one specimen sequenced in a study of shared clonotypes between healthy human individuals. TCRdb's copy holds only in-frame clones and misses some; the assay was immunoSEQ multiplex PCR. The data hold around 2.5 million clones, with more than 85% observed a single time. Specimen: naive CD4+ T cells from PBMCs. As to subset: CD45RA+ positively selected. The receptor source for this set is a man aged 18 to 30 in good health. Some clones in this sample may be carry-over from other donors' samples.

V usage is TRBV5-1 and J usage is TRBJ2-7; 12 nucleotides line up with TRBD1. After removal of 5 bases from V and 5 bases from J, the junction contained 8 bases not matched to a gene. Germline V CDR1 and CDR2: SGHRS, YFSETQ. The CDR3 has 15 residues. CDR3 in DNA: TGCGCCAGCAGACCCACCGGGACAGGGGGCGACGAGCAGTACTTC. Residues: CASRPTGTGGDEQYF.

The J gene is TRBJ1-1, the V gene TRBV19, with TRBD1 matching 7 bases. The CDR3 length is 14 residues. The germline V gene encodes CDR1 LNHDA and CDR2 SQIVND (reference sequence). V lost 4 bases to trimming and J lost 8 bases; unmatched junction nucleotides: 10. The CDR3 region is CASSTSYGTAEAFF. Written as DNA, the CDR3 is TGTGCCAGTAGTACCTCGTACGGGACAGCGGAAGCTTTCTTT.

The rearrangement joins TRBV28 to TRBJ2-7; TRBD2 matches 8 bases. The CDR3 has 16 amino acids. Germline V gene lookup returns CDR1 MDHEN and CDR2 SYDVKM. With V trimmed by 6 bases and J by 4 bases, 14 bases remained unmatched. The CDR3 spells CASSPGGATGTYEQYF. Written as DNA, the CDR3 is TGTGCCAGCAGCCCCGGGGGGGCGACTGGTACGTACGAGCAGTACTTC.

The chain combines TRBV19 with TRBJ2-3; D remains ambiguous. This CDR3 comprises 14 residues. Trimming removed 4 bases at V and 0 bases at J, with 8 bases between. Per the germline V gene, CDR1 is LNHDA and CDR2 is SQIVND (reference sequence). The DNA of the CDR3 is TGTGCCAGTAGTACTCTACACAGCACAGATACGCAGTATTTT. It codes for CASSTLHSTDTQYF.

This clone was seen only a few times. The chain recombines TRBV2 with TRBJ1-1; unclear D gene. CDR1 and CDR2 (germline): SNHLY, FYNNEI. Trimming took off 6 bases at V and 6 bases at J, with 5 bases between the two ends. The CDR3 covers 10 residues. The CDR3 coding sequence is TGTGCCAGCAGGGACTCTGAAGCTTTCTTT. Translation: CASRDSEAFF. Full variable domain (missing parts from reference TRBV2 and TRBJ1-1): EPEVTQTPSHQVTQMGQEVILRCVPISNHLYFYWYRQILGQKVEFLVSFYNNEISEKSEIFDDQFSVERPDGSNFTLKIRSTKLEDSAMYFCASRDSEAFFGQGTRLTVV.

This clone turned up a few times. This chain uses TRBV9 with TRBJ1-1, with no clear D. This CDR3 region has 14 residues. V was cut by 0 bases and J by 1 base, with 7 bases left in between. CDR1 SGDLS and CDR2 YYNGEE come from the germline V gene. Written as DNA, the CDR3 is TGTGCCAGCAGCGTAGCCGTCCAGAACACTGAAGCTTTCTTT. Amino acids: CASSVAVQNTEAFF.

The chain employs TRBV27 and TRBJ2-1; 10 positions agree with TRBD2. This CDR3 spans 16 amino acids. V shed 4 bases, J shed 4 bases, and the junction held 7 bases outside the gene matches. The V gene's germline CDR1 is MNHEY and CDR2 SMNVEV (reference sequence). The CDR3: CASSSLAGKGYNEQFF. CDR3 coding DNA: TGTGCCAGCAGTTCACTAGCGGGGAAGGGATACAATGAGCAGTTCTTC.

J is TRBJ2-1 and V is TRBV19; 11 bases are a match to TRBD2. J lost 5 bases, V lost 8 bases, and 5 bases had no gene match. Germline CDR1 is LNHDA and CDR2 is SQIVND (reference sequence). The CDR3 sequence is 14 residues long. This chain's CDR3 is CASHIAGGNNEQFF. The CDR3 DNA is TGTGCCAGTCACATAGCGGGAGGGAACAATGAGCAGTTCTTC.

With regard to this clone: This sample includes further DNA sequences coding for the same CDR3. The chain combines TRBV19 with TRBJ1-1; 8 bases map to TRBD1. Germline CDR1 LNHDA, CDR2 SQIVND (reference sequence). V lost 4 bases, J lost 0 bases, and 4 bases stayed unmatched. There are 15 residues in the CDR3. The CDR3 bases are TGTGCCAGTAGTACGACAGGGGCGCTGAACACTGAAGCTTTCTTT. This codes for CASSTTGALNTEAFF.

This clone appeared once. The rearrangement uses TRBV5-4 and TRBJ1-2, with D perhaps matching TRBD1 (5 bases). Germline lookup yields CDR1 SGHNT and CDR2 YYREEE (reference sequence). The CDR3 is 14 residues long. Trimming cost V 0 bases and J 6 bases, with 12 bases left between them. The CDR3 bases are TGTGCCAGCAGCTTGGCCGGTAGGGGTGATGGCTACACCTTC. Amino acid sequence: CASSLAGRGDGYTF.

The V and J genes are TRBV7-9 and TRBJ2-5; D might be TRBD1 or TRBD2, each matching 5 bases. The CDR3 has 17 amino acids. The V and J ends lost 5 bases and 3 bases respectively, with 22 bases between them. The V gene's germline CDR1 is SEHNR and CDR2 FQNEAQ (reference sequence). The CDR3 DNA reads TGTGCCAGCAGCCTAGGGGCTAGCTTGCACCTCGAAGAGACCCAGTACTTC. Amino acid sequence: CASSLGASLHLEETQYF.

The V and J genes are TRBV10-3 and TRBJ2-2, with 10 nucleotides matching TRBD2. Germline V gene lookup returns CDR1 ENHRY and CDR2 SYGVKD. The CDR3 consists of 17 residues. The V gene end was trimmed by 3 bases and the J gene end by 2 bases; junction bases not matched to a gene: 6. This chain's CDR3 is CAISETGLADNTGELFF. Here the CDR3 DNA reads TGTGCCATCAGTGAAACCGGACTAGCGGATAACACCGGGGAGCTGTTTTTT.

The chain has TRBV6-6 and TRBJ2-3; D is undetermined. Germline loops: CDR1 MNHNY, CDR2 SVGAGI (reference sequence). The CDR3 extends over 13 amino acids. V lost 6 bases and J 8 bases, leaving 15 bases between the germline ends. In DNA, the CDR3 is TGTGCCAGCAGCCCTTCGACCCAGACTACGCAGTATTTT. It translates to CASSPSTQTTQYF.

The chain combines TRBV7-9 with TRBJ1-1; D ambiguous. Deletions cut 3 bases from V and 4 bases from J, with 9 bases between. This CDR3 region has 13 residues. CDR1 is SEHNR, CDR2 FQNEAQ, per germline (reference sequence). As DNA, the CDR3 is TGTGCCAGCAGCTTTATCTCAGCCACTGAAGCTTTCTTT. Its protein is CASSFISATEAFF.